Listed below are T cell receptor beta chains from one sample, sequenced in a study of STAT5B mutations in CD4+ large granular lymphocyte leukemia. Profiling relied on immunoSEQ multiplex PCR, and the TCRdb table lists in-frame clones only, not all of them. The sample comprises roughly 30,000 clones, roughly 80% of which are singletons, and around 4.4% rests with the top ten. The sequenced sample consisted of CD4+ T cells from blood buffy coats. The receptors were gathered from a human donor in good health. The CDR3 runs from the conserved cysteine through the conserved F or W. D genes are given only for firm matches. Some rows mark clone size as missing; the rest say once, few, many or name a class of expanded clone.

v_gene	d_gene	j_gene	abundance	CDR3aa	CDR3nt
TRBV6-1	-	TRBJ2-2	-	CASSRRGAGELFF	TGTGCCAGCAGTCGACGCGGGGCCGGGGAGCTGTTTTTT
TRBV11-2	-	TRBJ1-5	-	CASSAGGVNQPQHF	TGTGCCAGCAGCGCGGGAGGGGTCAATCAGCCCCAGCATTTT
TRBV19	TRBD2	TRBJ2-5	-	CASTSSGHETQYF	TGTGCCAGTACTTCTAGCGGACATGAGACCCAGTACTTC
TRBV28	TRBD2	TRBJ2-5	-	CASSAASGRGTQYF	TGTGCCAGCAGTGCTGCTAGCGGGAGAGGGACCCAGTACTTC
TRBV6-1	-	TRBJ1-5	-	CASSVSVLQPQHF	TGTGCCAGCAGTGTGAGTGTCTTGCAGCCCCAGCATTTT
TRBV18	-	TRBJ2-5	-	CASSPPGRQETQYF	TGTGCCAGCTCTCCCCCAGGGAGGCAAGAGACCCAGTACTTC
TRBV28	-	TRBJ2-7	-	CASSLWGDAYEQYF	TGTGCCAGCAGTTTATGGGGGGACGCCTACGAGCAGTACTTC
TRBV4-3	-	TRBJ1-4	-	CASSQASSWTNEKLFF	TGCGCCAGCAGCCAGGCGTCTAGCTGGACTAATGAAAAACTGTTTTTT
TRBV2	TRBD1	TRBJ1-5	-	CASRNDRGHNQPQHF	TGTGCCAGCAGAAATGACAGGGGCCACAATCAGCCCCAGCATTTT
TRBV4-3	TRBD2	TRBJ2-1	-	CASSQGAGGGNEQFF	TGCGCCAGCAGCCAAGGGGCGGGCGGGGGGAATGAGCAGTTCTTC
TRBV11-3	-	TRBJ1-1	-	CASSRSGHEAFF	TGTGCCAGCAGTAGATCAGGGCATGAAGCTTTCTTT
TRBV5-1	-	TRBJ2-6	-	CASCVQGPGANVLTF	TGCGCCAGCTGCGTCCAGGGTCCCGGGGCCAACGTCCTGACTTTC
TRBV6-5	TRBD1	TRBJ2-7	few	CASSGTGSSYEQYF	TGTGCCAGCAGTGGGACAGGGAGCTCCTACGAGCAGTACTTC
TRBV29-1	TRBD1	TRBJ2-5	few	CSVIPPRQGTSETQYF	TGCAGCGTGATCCCTCCGCGACAGGGGACGTCGGAGACCCAGTACTTC
TRBV27	-	TRBJ2-1	-	CASATAREQFF	TGTGCCAGCGCCACCGCGCGGGAGCAGTTCTTC
TRBV5-5	-	TRBJ1-1	-	CASSQRTAFTEAFF	TGTGCCAGCAGCCAACGGACAGCTTTCACTGAAGCTTTCTTT
TRBV18	-	TRBJ1-5	few	CASSPMGRGNQPQHF	TGTGCCAGCTCACCAATGGGTCGGGGCAATCAGCCCCAGCATTTT
TRBV4-1	TRBD1	TRBJ2-7	-	CASSLLGQGNEQYF	TGCGCCAGCAGCCTCCTTGGACAGGGTAACGAGCAGTACTTC
TRBV6-1	TRBD1	TRBJ1-4	-	CASSPTGWSEKLFF	TGTGCCAGCAGCCCGACAGGGTGGAGTGAAAAACTGTTTTTT
TRBV2	-	TRBJ1-5	once	CASTPEQGQQPQHF	TGTGCCAGCACTCCAGAACAAGGCCAACAGCCCCAGCATTTT
TRBV10-1	-	TRBJ2-7	-	CASSESTGGEQYF	TGCGCCAGCAGTGAGTCGACCGGGGGCGAGCAGTACTTC
TRBV14	TRBD1	TRBJ2-1	-	CASSRRGQGANEQFF	TGTGCCAGCAGCCGGAGGGGACAGGGGGCAAATGAGCAGTTCTTC
TRBV7-2	-	TRBJ2-7	-	CASSLGARLDEQYF	TGTGCCAGCAGCTTAGGAGCCAGGCTTGACGAGCAGTACTTC
TRBV11-2	-	TRBJ2-6	-	CASSLQPGALSGANVLTF	TGTGCCAGCAGCTTACAACCAGGGGCTCTCTCTGGGGCCAACGTCCTGACTTTC
TRBV19	TRBD1	TRBJ2-3	-	CASSKYNRGDTQYF	TGTGCCAGTAGCAAATACAACAGGGGGGATACGCAGTATTTT
TRBV6-5	TRBD1	TRBJ1-1	few	CATLRDRTMNTEAFF	TGTGCCACCCTCAGGGACAGGACCATGAACACTGAAGCTTTCTTT
TRBV30	-	TRBJ1-4	-	CAWSVRFFKELFF	TGTGCCTGGAGTGTACGCTTTTTTAAGGAACTGTTTTTT
TRBV29-1	-	TRBJ2-1	once	CSLGTSPSSYNEQFF	TGCAGCCTGGGGACTTCCCCTAGCTCCTACAATGAGCAGTTCTTC
TRBV5-6	-	TRBJ2-3	-	CASSLGWGTDTQYF	TGTGCCAGCAGCTTGGGTTGGGGAACAGATACGCAGTATTTT
TRBV19	TRBD2	TRBJ2-2	-	CASIAGHTGELFF	TGTGCCAGTATAGCGGGACACACCGGGGAGCTGTTTTTT
TRBV4-1	-	TRBJ2-4	few	CASSQVGSSNIQYF	TGCGCCAGCAGCCAAGTGGGTAGCTCAAACATTCAGTACTTC
TRBV5-1	TRBD2	TRBJ2-2	-	CASKLGLAGSTDTGELFF	TGCGCCAGCAAATTGGGACTAGCGGGCTCTACCGACACCGGGGAGCTGTTTTTT
TRBV5-4	-	TRBJ2-6	-	CASTRSASSGANVLTF	TGTGCCAGCACCCGGAGTGCTAGCTCTGGGGCCAACGTCCTGACTTTC